The next 9 T cell receptor beta chains were all read from a single sample in a study of cytomegalovirus exposure and HLA in healthy donors. PCR primers comprised 60 Vbeta and 13 Jbeta primers. Using immunoSEQ multiplex PCR, the repertoire was profiled, and TCRdb retains in-frame clones only, with some absent. The sample includes fewer than 80,000 clones, about 77% of them seen just once. Sequences were obtained from PBMCs. Receptor source: a woman aged 30 to 39 in good health and CMV-seronegative.

J is TRBJ1-3 and V is TRBV6-6; the match to TRBD1 covers 7 bases. The CDR3 contains 15 residues. Per the germline V gene, CDR1 is MNHNY and CDR2 is SVGAGI (reference sequence). With V trimmed by 6 bases and J by 0 bases, 5 bases remained unmatched. CDR3 residues: CASSYGTDSGNTIYF. The CDR3, as DNA: TGTGCCAGCAGCTACGGGACAGACTCTGGAAACACCATATATTTT.

This clone appeared a single time. This rearrangement joins TRBV2 to TRBJ2-1, with 9 bases fitting TRBD2. Germline V gene data show CDR1 as SNHLY and CDR2 as FYNNEI. With V trimmed by 3 bases and J by 7 bases, 10 bases remained unmatched. CDR3 length equals 16 residues. The CDR3 bases are TGTGCCAGCAGTGAGGGACTAGCCGCTATTAAGAATGAGCAGTTCTTC. Protein product: CASSEGLAAIKNEQFF.

This clone was counted only a few times. This chain uses TRBV15 with TRBJ2-5; D is possibly TRBD1 (5 bases). The ends were cut back, 8 bases at V and 3 bases at J, with 16 bases in the middle. The CDR3 extends over 14 amino acids. The V gene's germline CDR1 is LNHNV and CDR2 YYDKDF (reference sequence). This CDR3 reads CATGAVGREETQYF. CDR3 bases: TGTGCCACCGGAGCTGTCGGCAGGGAAGAGACCCAGTACTTC.

The gene calls are TRBV5-1 and TRBJ2-4; the match to TRBD1 covers 12 bases. Germline lookup yields CDR1 SGHRS and CDR2 YFSETQ. The CDR3 totals 15 residues. Unmatched junction bases numbered 9, after V lost 5 bases and J lost 9 bases. The CDR3 bases are TGCGCCAGCAGAGCCGGGACAGGGGGCGTAAGCATTCAGTACTTC. Translated: CASRAGTGGVSIQYF.

The V and J genes are TRBV9 and TRBJ2-3, with 8 positions matching TRBD1. V shed 6 bases and J 2 bases; nucleotides not matched to a gene: 11. The CDR3 is made up of 16 amino acids. CDR1 SGDLS and CDR2 YYNGEE come from the germline V gene. In DNA, the CDR3 is TGTGCCAGCATCCAAACCGACAGGGGAACCACAGATACGCAGTATTTT. Translating gives CASIQTDRGTTDTQYF.

This clone was recorded only once. The chain uses TRBV28 and TRBJ2-5; 7 nucleotides match TRBD2. CDR3 length equals 16 residues. Germline lookup yields CDR1 MDHEN and CDR2 SYDVKM. V lost 7 bases and J lost 4; bases outside the gene matches: 15. In DNA, the CDR3 is TGTGCCAGCACCTCTACTGGGCTAGCGGTTGGAGAGACCCAGTACTTC. This codes for CASTSTGLAVGETQYF.

The chain recombines TRBV7-2 with TRBJ1-1; D ambiguous. The CDR3 is 14 residues long. Germline V gene lookup returns CDR1 SGHTA and CDR2 FQGNSA. V lost 4 bases and J lost 3, with 12 bases in between. CDR3: CASSSSSRDTEAFF. CDR3 bases: TGTGCCAGCAGCTCTTCAAGTAGAGACACTGAAGCTTTCTTT.

The gene calls are TRBV7-9 and TRBJ2-1, with 10 bases fitting TRBD1. The germline gives CDR1 SEHNR, CDR2 FQNEAQ (reference sequence). This CDR3 comprises 14 residues. V shed 6 bases and J 6 bases; nucleotides not matched to a gene: 5. The CDR3 is CASSSGDRGNEQFF. The CDR3 coding sequence is TGTGCCAGCAGTAGTGGGGACAGGGGCAATGAGCAGTTCTTC.

This clone occurred once. V and J are TRBV30 and TRBJ1-2; D is perhaps TRBD1 (5 bases). The CDR3 length is 12 residues. Germline V lookup: CDR1 GTSNPN, CDR2 SVGIG (reference sequence). V lost 0 bases to trimming and J lost 8 bases, with 10 bases between them. This CDR3 is CAWSVWGGGYTF. DNA of the CDR3: TGTGCCTGGAGTGTATGGGGCGGCGGCTACACCTTC.